This entry lists 25 T cell receptor beta chains sequenced from one sample in a study of T cell responses to AZD1222 COVID-19 vaccine. The repertoire was sequenced with immunoSEQ multiplex PCR; TCRdb's copy has only in-frame clones and lacks some. The sample shows roughly 140,000 clones, roughly 92% of them seen only once. Material: peripheral blood, obtained 28 days after the second AZD1222 dose. All receptors derive from an adult who received the AZD1222 COVID-19 vaccine.

The CDR3 region has the DNA TGTGCCAGCAGTGAAGAGAGGGCCCCCACTGAAGCTTTCTTT. Its protein product is CASSEERAPTEAFF. This rearrangement joins TRBV2 to TRBJ1-1; unclear D gene. With 1 base removed from V and 4 bases from J, the gap between germline ends came to 10 bases. Per the germline V gene, CDR1 is SNHLY and CDR2 is FYNNEI. This CDR3 comprises 14 residues.

DNA of the CDR3: TGCGCCAGCAGCCCCGGACAGGGACACGAGCAGTACTTC. Translation: CASSPGQGHEQYF. V is TRBV5-1 and J is TRBJ2-7, with 8 bases matching TRBD1. CDR3 size: 13 residues. Trimming cost V 4 bases and J 5 bases; bases outside gene matches: 5. The germline V gene has CDR1 SGHRS and CDR2 YFSETQ.

The chain carries TRBV27 and TRBJ1-2; 7 bases map to TRBD1. The CDR3 extends over 14 amino acids. Looked up from germline, CDR1 is MNHEY and CDR2 is SMNVEV (reference sequence). V lost 6 bases to trimming and J lost 7 bases; unmatched junction nucleotides: 11. CDR3 nucleotide sequence: TGTGCCAGCAGACCCGGGACAGCCTTATTTGGCTACACCTTC. Translating gives CASRPGTALFGYTF.

This clone was seen only once. The chain recombines TRBV5-6 with TRBJ1-6, with 8 positions matching TRBD1. The germline V gene encodes CDR1 SGHDT and CDR2 YYEEEE. V dropped 4 bases and J dropped 7; count of bases not matched to a gene: 4. The CDR3 contains 14 residues. The CDR3 DNA follows: TGTGCCAGCAGCCCCGGGACAGGCAATTCACCCCTCCACTTT. Protein sequence: CASSPGTGNSPLHF.

This clone was seen a single time. The chain combines TRBV27 with TRBJ1-1; D remains unclear. Deletions cut 2 bases from V and 5 bases from J, with 9 bases between. Germline loops: CDR1 MNHEY, CDR2 SMNVEV (reference sequence). CDR3 size: 13 residues. The CDR3 nucleotides read TGTGCCAGCAGTTTAGGTGGACGGACTGAAGCTTTCTTT. Translation: CASSLGGRTEAFF.

This chain joins TRBV27 and TRBJ2-3, with a tentative D call TRBD1 (6 bases). The CDR3 has 14 residues. Deletions cut 1 base from V and 3 bases from J, with 8 bases between. The germline V gene has CDR1 MNHEY and CDR2 SMNVEV (reference sequence). CDR3 sequence: CASSLLTGTDTQYF. Written as DNA, the CDR3 is TGTGCCAGCAGTTTATTAACAGGGACAGATACGCAGTATTTT.

The CDR3 DNA reads TGTGCCACCAGTGAAGCAGGGAGCAATCAGCCCCAGCATTTT. This encodes CATSEAGSNQPQHF. The V gene is TRBV24-1, the J gene TRBJ1-5; TRBD1 might be the D (5 bases). The V end was cut by 4 bases, the J end by 1 base, with 7 bases between. Germline values: CDR1 KGHDR, CDR2 SFDVKD. This CDR3 is 14 amino acids long.

The rearrangement links TRBV20-1 to TRBJ2-1; TRBD2 matches 10 bases. Germline V gives CDR1 DFQATT, CDR2 SNEGSKA (reference sequence). The CDR3 is 15 residues long. Trimming cost V 3 bases and J 3 bases; bases outside gene matches: 5. The CDR3 nucleotides read TGCAGTGCTAGTCCCCCTAGCGGGGGCTACAATGAGCAGTTCTTC. Protein: CSASPPSGGYNEQFF.

The chain uses TRBV7-9 and TRBJ2-3; D gene ambiguous. Germline assignment: CDR1 SEHNR and CDR2 FQNEAQ (reference sequence). With 10 bases removed from V and 0 bases from J, the gap between germline ends came to 26 bases. The CDR3 is made up of 18 amino acids. In nucleotides, the CDR3 is TGTGCCATCTCGGCCGAGGAGCGCTTCCCAATTAGCACAGATACGCAGTATTTT. It specifies CAISAEERFPISTDTQYF.

This clone turned up a few times. V usage is TRBV7-9 and J usage is TRBJ1-1; D perhaps matches TRBD1 (6 bases). The germline gives CDR1 SEHNR, CDR2 FQNEAQ (reference sequence). V was clipped by 5 bases and J by 1 base, with 20 bases between them. This CDR3 contains 17 residues. CDR3 coding DNA: TGTGCCAGCAGCCCCGAGGGTGGCAGGGGCCAGAACACTGAAGCTTTCTTT. It encodes CASSPEGGRGQNTEAFF.

V usage is TRBV5-4 and J usage is TRBJ1-4; D uncertain. CDR3 length: 14 amino acids. The germline gives CDR1 SGHNT, CDR2 YYREEE (reference sequence). The ends were cut back, 0 bases at V and 6 bases at J, with 9 bases in the middle. CDR3 protein: CASSLDTEYEKLFF. The CDR3 DNA is TGTGCCAGCAGCTTGGACACGGAGTATGAAAAACTGTTTTTT.

This clone occurred a few times. The chain employs TRBV28 and TRBJ2-7, with 9 bases lining up with TRBD2. The CDR3 totals 13 residues. Germline V gives CDR1 MDHEN, CDR2 SYDVKM. V lost 4 bases, J lost 7 bases, and 5 bases stayed unmatched. The chain's CDR3 is CASSSGLAWEQYF. As DNA, the CDR3 is TGTGCCAGCAGTTCAGGACTAGCGTGGGAGCAGTACTTC.

The chain recombines TRBV3-1 (or the pseudogene TRBV3-2) with TRBJ1-4; 7 bases match TRBD1. Germline V gives CDR1 LGHDT, CDR2 YNNKEL (reference sequence). Unmatched junction bases numbered 4, after V lost 4 bases and J lost 8 bases. The CDR3 has 13 amino acids. As DNA, the CDR3 is TGTGCCAGCAGCCTCCCAGGGGGAGAAAAACTGTTTTTT. Protein sequence: CASSLPGGEKLFF.

This chain uses TRBV24-1 with TRBJ1-5; D is undetermined. V lost 2 bases and J 7 bases, leaving 11 bases between the germline ends. Germline V gives CDR1 KGHDR, CDR2 SFDVKD. The CDR3 is 14 residues long. The CDR3 loop reads CATSDYGMRQPQHF. The CDR3 nucleotides read TGTGCCACCAGTGATTACGGTATGAGGCAGCCCCAGCATTTT.

The table lists this clone with a count of one. The chain links TRBV6-5 to TRBJ1-6; D gene unclear. The V and J ends lost 6 bases and 8 bases respectively, with 8 bases between them. This CDR3 contains 12 residues. CDR1 is MNHEY and CDR2 is SVGAGI in the germline V gene. The CDR3 DNA is TGTGCCAGCAGGACTTGGGATTCACCCCTCCACTTT. Amino acids: CASRTWDSPLHF.

This clone was detected only a few times. V is TRBV6-5 and J is TRBJ1-5, with TRBD1 as a possible D gene (5 bases). Germline loops: CDR1 MNHEY, CDR2 SVGAGI. The CDR3 runs 13 residues. Trimming removed 7 bases from V and 4 bases from J, with 11 bases in between. In DNA, the CDR3 is TGTGCCAGCAATTGGGACGGGAATCAGCCCCAGCATTTT. Translated, it gives CASNWDGNQPQHF.

A word on this clone: Other DNA sequences in the sample encode the same CDR3. This chain joins TRBV5-1 and TRBJ2-3; D unclear. The germline V and J ends were trimmed by 7 bases and 1 base, with 10 bases remaining between them. The germline gives CDR1 SGHRS, CDR2 YFSETQ. The CDR3 extends over 13 amino acids. The CDR3 DNA sequence: TGCGCCAGCTCCCCGGGCGGCACAGATACGCAGTATTTT. Protein: CASSPGGTDTQYF.

The V gene is TRBV12-5, the J gene TRBJ1-6, with no clear D. The germline CDR1 and CDR2 sequences are LGHNT and FRNRAP. V was trimmed by 1 base and J by 7 bases, leaving 11 bases between them. CDR3 length: 15 residues. CDR3 region: CASGLGPIRNSPLHF. In nucleotides, the CDR3 is TGTGCTAGTGGTTTGGGCCCGATTAGGAATTCACCCCTCCACTTT.

The gene calls are TRBV6-5 and TRBJ2-5; D is ambiguous. The CDR3 runs to 14 residues. CDR1 MNHEY and CDR2 SVGAGI come from the germline V gene. V lost 5 bases and J 5 bases, leaving 15 bases between the germline ends. CDR3 sequence reads: CASSPLGMGETQYF. The CDR3 coding sequence is TGTGCCAGCAGTCCCCTAGGGATGGGGGAGACCCAGTACTTC.

Regarding this clone: A read error may account for a junction end that differs from germline. V gene TRBV7-9 combines with J gene TRBJ1-3; 8 positions match TRBD1. The length of the CDR3 is 15 residues. The germline V gene has CDR1 SEHNR and CDR2 FQNEAQ (reference sequence). CDR3 region: CASSYSGTGPRGGNF. CDR3 nucleotide sequence: TGTGCCAGCAGCTACTCCGGGACAGGCCCGCGTGGGGGGAATTTT.

The chain combines TRBV9 with TRBJ1-1; D not certain. Trimming took off 2 bases at V and 4 bases at J, with 9 bases between the two ends. The CDR3 runs to 13 residues. CDR1 and CDR2 (germline): SGDLS, YYNGEE. This chain's CDR3 is CASSVPGGTEAFF. CDR3 coding DNA: TGTGCCAGCAGCGTTCCAGGAGGCACTGAAGCTTTCTTT.

V usage is TRBV30 and J usage is TRBJ2-5, with TRBD1 identical over 7 bases. The CDR3 is 13 amino acids. The V gene end was trimmed by 2 bases and the J gene end by 1 base; junction bases not matched to a gene: 1. Per germline, CDR1 GTSNPN and CDR2 SVGIG (reference sequence). The CDR3 loop reads CAWSKGAQETQYF. CDR3 nucleotide sequence: TGTGCCTGGAGTAAGGGGGCCCAAGAGACCCAGTACTTC.

This chain links TRBV28 with TRBJ1-5, with D uncertain. This CDR3 contains 15 residues. CDR1 is MDHEN, CDR2 SYDVKM, per germline. V was shortened by 2 bases and J by 3 bases, with 11 bases between the two germline ends. In nucleotides, the CDR3 is TGTGCCAGCAGTTTAGGTTTCCAGTTCAATCAGCCCCAGCATTTT. Translated: CASSLGFQFNQPQHF.

This chain connects TRBV15 to TRBJ1-1, with D perhaps matching TRBD1 (6 bases). This CDR3 is built from 17 residues. CDR1 and CDR2 (germline): LNHNV, YYDKDF (reference sequence). Trimming removed 1 base at V and 4 bases at J, with 19 bases between. CDR3 in amino acids: CATSRGGALSIGTEAFF. CDR3 DNA: TGTGCCACCAGCAGAGGGGGGGCCCTGAGTATAGGCACTGAAGCTTTCTTT.

The chain recombines TRBV30 with TRBJ1-1; weak D call: TRBD1 (6 bases). Deletions cut 6 bases from V and 7 bases from J, with 18 bases between. CDR1 is GTSNPN and CDR2 is SVGIG in the germline V gene (reference sequence). This CDR3 region has 13 residues. This chain's CDR3 is CACPLGGQGEAFF. In DNA, the CDR3 is TGTGCCTGCCCCCTTGGGGGGCAGGGTGAAGCTTTCTTT.